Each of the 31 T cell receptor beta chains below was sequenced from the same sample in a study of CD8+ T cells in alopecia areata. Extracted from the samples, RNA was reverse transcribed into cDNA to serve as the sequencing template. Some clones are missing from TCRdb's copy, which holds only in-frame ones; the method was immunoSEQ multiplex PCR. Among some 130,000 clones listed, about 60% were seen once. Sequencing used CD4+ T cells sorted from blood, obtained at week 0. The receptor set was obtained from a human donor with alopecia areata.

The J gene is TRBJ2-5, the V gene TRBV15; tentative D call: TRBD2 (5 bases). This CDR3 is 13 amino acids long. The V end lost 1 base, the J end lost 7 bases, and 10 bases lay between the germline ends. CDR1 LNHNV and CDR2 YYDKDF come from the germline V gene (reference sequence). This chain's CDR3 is CATSRGAGGTQYF. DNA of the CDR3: TGTGCCACCAGCAGAGGTGCGGGCGGGACCCAGTACTTC.

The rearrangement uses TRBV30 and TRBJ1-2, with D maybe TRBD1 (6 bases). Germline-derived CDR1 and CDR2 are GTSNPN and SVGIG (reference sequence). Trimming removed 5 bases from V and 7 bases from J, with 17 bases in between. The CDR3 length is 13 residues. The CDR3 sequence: CAWDRNRDGGYTF. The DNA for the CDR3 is TGTGCCTGGGACCGTAACAGGGACGGTGGCTACACCTTC.

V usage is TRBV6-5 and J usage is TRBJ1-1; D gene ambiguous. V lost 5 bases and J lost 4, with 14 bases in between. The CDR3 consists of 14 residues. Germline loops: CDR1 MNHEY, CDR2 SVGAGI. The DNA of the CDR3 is TGTGCCAGCAGTAAGACGGCGCCCAGCACTGAAGCTTTCTTT. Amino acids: CASSKTAPSTEAFF.

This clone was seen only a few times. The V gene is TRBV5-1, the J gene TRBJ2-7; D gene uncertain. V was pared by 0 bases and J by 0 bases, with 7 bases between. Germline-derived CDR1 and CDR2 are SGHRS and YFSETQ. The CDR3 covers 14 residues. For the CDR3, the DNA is TGCGCCAGCAGCTTGGGGGGATACTCCTACGAGCAGTACTTC. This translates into CASSLGGYSYEQYF.

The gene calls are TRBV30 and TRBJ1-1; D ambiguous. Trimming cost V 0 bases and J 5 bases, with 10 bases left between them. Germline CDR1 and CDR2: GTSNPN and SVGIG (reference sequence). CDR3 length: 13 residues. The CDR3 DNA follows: TGTGCCTGGAGTGTATCGACGGCTACTGAAGCTTTCTTT. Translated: CAWSVSTATEAFF.

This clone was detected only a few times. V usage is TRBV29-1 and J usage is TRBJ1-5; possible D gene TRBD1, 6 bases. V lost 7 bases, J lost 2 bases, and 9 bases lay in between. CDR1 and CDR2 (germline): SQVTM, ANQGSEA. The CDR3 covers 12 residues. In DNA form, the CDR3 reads TGCAGCGCCGAGGGGGGCAATCAGCCCCAGCATTTT. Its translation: CSAEGGNQPQHF.

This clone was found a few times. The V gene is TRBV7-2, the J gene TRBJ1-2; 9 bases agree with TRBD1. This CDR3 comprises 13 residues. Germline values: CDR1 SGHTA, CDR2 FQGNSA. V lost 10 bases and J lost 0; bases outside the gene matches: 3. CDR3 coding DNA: TGTGCCACTAACAGGGGGCCTAACTATGGCTACACCTTC. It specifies CATNRGPNYGYTF.

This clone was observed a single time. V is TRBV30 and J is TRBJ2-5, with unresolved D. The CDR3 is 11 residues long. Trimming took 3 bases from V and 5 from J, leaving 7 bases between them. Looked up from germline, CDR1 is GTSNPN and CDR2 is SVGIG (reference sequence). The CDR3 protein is CAWRFGETQYF. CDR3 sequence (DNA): TGTGCCTGGAGATTTGGGGAGACCCAGTACTTC. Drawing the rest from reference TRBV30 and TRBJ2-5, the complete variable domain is SQTIHQWPATLVQPVGSPLSLECTVEGTSNPNLYWYRQAAGRGLQLLFYSVGIGQISSEVPQNLSASRPQDRQFILSSKKLLLSDSGFYLCAWRFGETQYFGPGTRLLVL.

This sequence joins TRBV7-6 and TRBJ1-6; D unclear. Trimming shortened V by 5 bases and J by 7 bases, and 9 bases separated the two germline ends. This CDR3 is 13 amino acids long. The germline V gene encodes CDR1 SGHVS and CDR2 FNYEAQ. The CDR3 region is CASSQGRNSPLHF. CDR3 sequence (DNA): TGTGCCAGCAGCCAAGGGAGAAATTCACCCCTCCACTTT.

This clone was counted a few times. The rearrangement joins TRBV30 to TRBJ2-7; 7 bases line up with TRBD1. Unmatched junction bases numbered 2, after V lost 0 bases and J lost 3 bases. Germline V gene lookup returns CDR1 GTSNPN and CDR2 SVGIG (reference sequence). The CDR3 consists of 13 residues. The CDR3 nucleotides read TGTGCCTGGAGTGTTGGACAGGTCTACGAGCAGTACTTC. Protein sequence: CAWSVGQVYEQYF.

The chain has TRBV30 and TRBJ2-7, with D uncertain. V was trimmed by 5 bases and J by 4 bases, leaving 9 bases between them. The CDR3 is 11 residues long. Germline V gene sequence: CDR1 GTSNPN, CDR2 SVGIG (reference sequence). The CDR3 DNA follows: TGTGCCTGGTGGAACGGTTACGAGCAGTACTTC. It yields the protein CAWWNGYEQYF.

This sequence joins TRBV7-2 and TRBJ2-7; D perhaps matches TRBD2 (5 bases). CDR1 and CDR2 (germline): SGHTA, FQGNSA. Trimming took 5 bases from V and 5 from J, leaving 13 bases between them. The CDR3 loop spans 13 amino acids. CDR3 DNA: TGTGCCAGCAGCCCCCGGGCGGGCCACGAGCAGTACTTC. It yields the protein CASSPRAGHEQYF.

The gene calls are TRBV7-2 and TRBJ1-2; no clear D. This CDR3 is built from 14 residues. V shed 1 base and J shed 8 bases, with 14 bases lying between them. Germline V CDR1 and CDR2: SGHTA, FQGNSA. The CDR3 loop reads CASSLDSISRGYTF. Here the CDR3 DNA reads TGTGCCAGCAGCTTAGATTCAATATCGAGGGGCTACACCTTC.

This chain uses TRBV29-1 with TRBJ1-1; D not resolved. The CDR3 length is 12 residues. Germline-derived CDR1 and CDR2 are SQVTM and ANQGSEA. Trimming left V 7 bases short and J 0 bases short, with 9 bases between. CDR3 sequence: CSAGGVNTEAFF. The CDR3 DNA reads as TGCAGCGCCGGAGGTGTGAACACTGAAGCTTTCTTT.

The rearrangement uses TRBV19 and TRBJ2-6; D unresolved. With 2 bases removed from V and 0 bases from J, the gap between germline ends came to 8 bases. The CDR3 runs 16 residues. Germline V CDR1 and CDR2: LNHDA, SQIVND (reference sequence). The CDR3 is CASSIYSSSGANVLTF. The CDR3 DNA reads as TGTGCCAGTAGTATATACAGCAGCTCTGGGGCCAACGTCCTGACTTTC.

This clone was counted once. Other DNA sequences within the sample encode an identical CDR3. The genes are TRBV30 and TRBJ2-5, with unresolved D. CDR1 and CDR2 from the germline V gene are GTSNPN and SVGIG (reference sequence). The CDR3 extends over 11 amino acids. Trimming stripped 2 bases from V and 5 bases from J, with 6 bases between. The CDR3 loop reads CAWSSRETQYF. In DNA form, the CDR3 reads TGTGCCTGGAGTAGCCGGGAGACCCAGTACTTC.

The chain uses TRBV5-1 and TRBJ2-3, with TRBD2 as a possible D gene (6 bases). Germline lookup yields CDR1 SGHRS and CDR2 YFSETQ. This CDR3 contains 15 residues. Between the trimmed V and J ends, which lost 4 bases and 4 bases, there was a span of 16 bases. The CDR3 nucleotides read TGCGCCAGCAGCCCGGAGGGGAGTGGCGCAGATACGCAGTATTTT. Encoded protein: CASSPEGSGADTQYF.

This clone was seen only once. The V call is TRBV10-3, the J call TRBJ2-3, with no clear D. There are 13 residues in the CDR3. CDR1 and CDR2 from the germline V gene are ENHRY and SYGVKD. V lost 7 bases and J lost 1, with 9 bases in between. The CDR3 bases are TGTGCCATCAAGAACAGACGCACAGATACGCAGTATTTT. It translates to CAIKNRRTDTQYF.

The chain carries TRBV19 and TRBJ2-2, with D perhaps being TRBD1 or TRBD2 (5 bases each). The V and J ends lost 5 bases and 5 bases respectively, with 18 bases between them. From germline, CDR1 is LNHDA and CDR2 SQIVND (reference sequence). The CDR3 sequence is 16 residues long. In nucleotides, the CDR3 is TGTGCCAGTAGTCCGGGACGTATGGAAGGAACCGGGGAGCTGTTTTTT. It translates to CASSPGRMEGTGELFF.

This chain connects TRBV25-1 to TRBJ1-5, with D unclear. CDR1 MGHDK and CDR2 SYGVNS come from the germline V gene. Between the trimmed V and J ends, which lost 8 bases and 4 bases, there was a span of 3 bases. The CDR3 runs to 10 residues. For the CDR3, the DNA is TGTGCCAGCGATAATCAGCCCCAGCATTTT. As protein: CASDNQPQHF.

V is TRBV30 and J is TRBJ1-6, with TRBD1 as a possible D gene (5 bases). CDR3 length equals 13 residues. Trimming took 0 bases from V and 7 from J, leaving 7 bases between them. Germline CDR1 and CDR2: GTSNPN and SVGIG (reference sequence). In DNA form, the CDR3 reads TGTGCCTGGAGTGTGACAGTGAATTCACCCCTCCACTTT. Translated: CAWSVTVNSPLHF.

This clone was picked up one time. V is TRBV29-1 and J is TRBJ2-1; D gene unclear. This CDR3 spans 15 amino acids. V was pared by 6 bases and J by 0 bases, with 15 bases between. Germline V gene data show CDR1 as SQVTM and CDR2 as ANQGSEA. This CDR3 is CSVRPTGISYNEQFF. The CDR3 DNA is TGCAGCGTCCGCCCGACTGGGATCTCCTACAATGAGCAGTTCTTC.

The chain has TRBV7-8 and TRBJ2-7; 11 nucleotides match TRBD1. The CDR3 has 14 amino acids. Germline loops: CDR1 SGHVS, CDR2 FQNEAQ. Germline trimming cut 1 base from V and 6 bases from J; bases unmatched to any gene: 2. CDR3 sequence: CASSLVGTGGEQYF. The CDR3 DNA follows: TGTGCCAGCAGCTTAGTTGGGACAGGGGGCGAGCAGTACTTC.

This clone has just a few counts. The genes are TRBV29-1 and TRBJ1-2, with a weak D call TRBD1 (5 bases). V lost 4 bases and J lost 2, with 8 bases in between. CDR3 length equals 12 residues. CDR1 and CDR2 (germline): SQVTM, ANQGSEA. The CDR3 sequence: CSVAGANYGYTF. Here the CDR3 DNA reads TGCAGCGTTGCTGGGGCAAACTATGGCTACACCTTC.

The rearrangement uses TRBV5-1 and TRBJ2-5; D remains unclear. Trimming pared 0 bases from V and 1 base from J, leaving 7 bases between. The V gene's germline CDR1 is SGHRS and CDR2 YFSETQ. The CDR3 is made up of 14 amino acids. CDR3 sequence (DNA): TGCGCCAGCAGCTTGGGGGCTATCCAAGAGACCCAGTACTTC. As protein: CASSLGAIQETQYF.

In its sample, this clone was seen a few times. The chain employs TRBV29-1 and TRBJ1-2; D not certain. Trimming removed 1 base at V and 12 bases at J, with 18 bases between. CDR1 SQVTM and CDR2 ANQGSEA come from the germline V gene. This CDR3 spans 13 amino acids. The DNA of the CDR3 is TGCAGCGTTGAAGTTGGTGCAGCTCTGGGGAACACCTTC. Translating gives CSVEVGAALGNTF.

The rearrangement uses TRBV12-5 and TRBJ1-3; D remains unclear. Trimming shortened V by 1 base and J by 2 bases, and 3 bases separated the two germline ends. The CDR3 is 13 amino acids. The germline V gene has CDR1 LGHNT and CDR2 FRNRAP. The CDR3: CASGLEPGNTIYF. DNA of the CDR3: TGTGCTAGTGGTTTGGAACCTGGAAACACCATATATTTT.

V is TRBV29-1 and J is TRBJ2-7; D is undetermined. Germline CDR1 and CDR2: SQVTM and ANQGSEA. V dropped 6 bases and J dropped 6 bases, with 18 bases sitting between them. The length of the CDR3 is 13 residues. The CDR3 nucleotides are TGCAGCGTCAAGTTAAAACCAGGCCTCGAGCAGTACTTC. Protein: CSVKLKPGLEQYF.

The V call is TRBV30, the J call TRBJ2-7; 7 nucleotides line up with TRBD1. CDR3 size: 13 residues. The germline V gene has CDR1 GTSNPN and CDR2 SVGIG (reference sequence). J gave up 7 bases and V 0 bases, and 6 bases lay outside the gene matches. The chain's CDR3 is CAWSVGQTAEQYF. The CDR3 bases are TGTGCCTGGAGTGTGGGACAGACTGCAGAGCAGTACTTC.

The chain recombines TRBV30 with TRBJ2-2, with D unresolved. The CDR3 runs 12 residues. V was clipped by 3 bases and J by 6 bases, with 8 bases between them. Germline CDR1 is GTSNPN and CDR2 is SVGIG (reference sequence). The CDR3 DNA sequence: TGTGCCTGGAGCCGTGGGCCCGGGGAGCTGTTTTTT. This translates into CAWSRGPGELFF.

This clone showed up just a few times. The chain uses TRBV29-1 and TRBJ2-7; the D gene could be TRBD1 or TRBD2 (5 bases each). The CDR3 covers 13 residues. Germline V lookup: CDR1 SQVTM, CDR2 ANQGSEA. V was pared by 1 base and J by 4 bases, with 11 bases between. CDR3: CSVEGGGRYEQYF. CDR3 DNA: TGCAGCGTTGAAGGTGGGGGTAGATACGAGCAGTACTTC.